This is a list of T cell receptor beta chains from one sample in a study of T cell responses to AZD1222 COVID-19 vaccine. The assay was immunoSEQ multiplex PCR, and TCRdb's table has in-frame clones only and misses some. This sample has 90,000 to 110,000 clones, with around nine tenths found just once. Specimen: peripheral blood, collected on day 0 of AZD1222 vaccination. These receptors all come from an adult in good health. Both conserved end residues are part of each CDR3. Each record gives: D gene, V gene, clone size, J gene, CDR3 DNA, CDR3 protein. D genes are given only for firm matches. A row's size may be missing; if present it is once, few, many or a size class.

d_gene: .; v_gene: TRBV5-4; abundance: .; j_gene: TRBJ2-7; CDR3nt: TGTGCCAGCAGTGGTACCGGGACACGGGCTTACGAGCAGTACTTC; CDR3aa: CASSGTGTRAYEQYF
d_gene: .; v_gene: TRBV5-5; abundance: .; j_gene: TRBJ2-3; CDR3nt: TGTGCCAGCAGCTCCCTCGGCGGGGAGATCGAACGGGGGCAGTATTTT; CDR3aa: CASSSLGGEIERGQYF
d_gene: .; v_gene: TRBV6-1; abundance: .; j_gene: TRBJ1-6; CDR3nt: TGTGCCAGCAGTGAACGAGGGGCTAATTCACCCCTCCACTTT; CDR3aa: CASSERGANSPLHF
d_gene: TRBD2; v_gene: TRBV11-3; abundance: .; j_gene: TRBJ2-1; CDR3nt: TGTGCCAGCAGCTTAGGGGGGGGAATCTACAATGAGCAGTTCTTC; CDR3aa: CASSLGGGIYNEQFF
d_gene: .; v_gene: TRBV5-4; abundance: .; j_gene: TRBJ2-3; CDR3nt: TGTGCCAGCAGCGCCACAGATACGCAGTATTTT; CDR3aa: CASSATDTQYF
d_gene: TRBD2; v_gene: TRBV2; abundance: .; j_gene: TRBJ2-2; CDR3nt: TGTGCCAGCAGTCGTCTAGCGGGGGGCACCGGGGAGCTGTTTTTT; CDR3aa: CASSRLAGGTGELFF
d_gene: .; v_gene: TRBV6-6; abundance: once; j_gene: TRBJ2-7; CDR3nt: TGTGCCAGCAGTTACTCTACGGACAACTCCTACGAGCAGTACTTC; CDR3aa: CASSYSTDNSYEQYF
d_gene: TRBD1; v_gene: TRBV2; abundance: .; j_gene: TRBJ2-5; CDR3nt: TGTGCCAGCAGTACGGACGGGACAGCCCAAGAGACCCAGTACTTC; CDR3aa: CASSTDGTAQETQYF
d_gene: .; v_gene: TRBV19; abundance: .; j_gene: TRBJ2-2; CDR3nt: TGTGCCAGTAGTATACGGGGTACCGGGGAGCTGTTTTTT; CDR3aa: CASSIRGTGELFF
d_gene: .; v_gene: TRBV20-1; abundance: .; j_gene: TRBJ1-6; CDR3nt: TGCAGTGCTAGTATGAACGCGGGCGGGACGAGGAATTCACCCCTCCACTTT; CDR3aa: CSASMNAGGTRNSPLHF